Listed here is a single TCR beta chain. This entry is derived from a study of blood T cell repertoires in COVID-19. V lost 0 bases, J lost 6 bases, and 5 bases stayed unmatched. CDR1 and CDR2 from the germline V gene are MNHEY and SVGAGI. The CDR3 is 15 residues long. Profiling relied on immunoSEQ multiplex PCR, and the TCRdb table lists in-frame clones only, not all of them. In the table there are 150,000 to 200,000 clones, approximately 88% of which are singletons. The sample comprised PBMCs or T cells enriched from blood (not recorded which). This receptor was obtained from a woman aged 55-75 years who had recovered from COVID-19. This chain joins TRBV6-5 and TRBJ1-5; TRBD1 matches 7 bases. CDR3 DNA: TGTGCCAGCAGTTACTCGCAGGGGGAAGCTCAGCCCCAGCATTTT. It codes for CASSYSQGEAQPQHF.